The clone carrying this T cell receptor (beta chain) was observed a handful of times. Its specificity is unknown. The sample is drawn from a study of OX40 agonist ivuxolimab in advanced cancers. Study as a whole: Clinicians treated patients with ivuxolimab, an agonistic anti-OX40 (CD134) antibody. Study-wide results and caveats: At doses 0.1 to 3.0 mg/kg, CD4+ and CD8+ clones expanded.

Only in-frame clones appear in the TCRdb table, and some are missing; sequencing was by immunoSEQ multiplex PCR. Seen here are 80,000 to 95,000 clones, 80% to 90% observed once, and the top ten hold approximately 2%. Looked up from germline, CDR1 is SGHDN and CDR2 is FVKESK. The V end was cut by 3 bases, the J end by 5 bases, with 4 bases between. The CDR3 loop spans 11 amino acids. The receptor's source is an adult with an advanced solid tumor such as melanoma, head and neck, liver or kidney cancer. The genes are TRBV14 and TRBJ2-5; D remains unclear. Sequenced material: CD4+ or CD8+ T cells sorted from blood, taken in a trial of the OX40 agonist ivuxolimab. DNA for the CDR3: TGTGCCAGCAGCCATACCGAGACCCAGTACTTC. Protein: CASSHTETQYF.